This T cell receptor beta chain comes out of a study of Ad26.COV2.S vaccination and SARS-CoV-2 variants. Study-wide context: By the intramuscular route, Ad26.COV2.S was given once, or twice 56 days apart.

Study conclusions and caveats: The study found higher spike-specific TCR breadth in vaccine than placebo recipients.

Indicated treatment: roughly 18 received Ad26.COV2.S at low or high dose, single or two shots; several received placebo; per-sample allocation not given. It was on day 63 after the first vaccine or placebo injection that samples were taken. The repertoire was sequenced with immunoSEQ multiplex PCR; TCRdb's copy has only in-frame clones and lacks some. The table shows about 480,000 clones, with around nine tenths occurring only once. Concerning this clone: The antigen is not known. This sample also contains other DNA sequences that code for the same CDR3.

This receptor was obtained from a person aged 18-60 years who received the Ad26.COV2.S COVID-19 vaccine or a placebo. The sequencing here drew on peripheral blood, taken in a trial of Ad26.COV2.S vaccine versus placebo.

CDR3 bases: TGTGCCAGCAGCTTAGGACAGGGGGCCTACGAGCAGTACTTC. Translation gives CASSLGQGAYEQYF. The V gene is TRBV11-2, the J gene TRBJ2-7; 9 bases map to TRBD1. This CDR3 comprises 14 residues. Trimming removed 1 base from V and 2 bases from J; junction bases left unmatched: 0. The germline V gene encodes CDR1 SGHAT and CDR2 FQNNGV.